This T cell receptor (beta chain) appears in the sequencing data of a study of T cell responses to AZD1222 COVID-19 vaccine. Germline V gene lookup returns CDR1 SNHLY and CDR2 FYNNEI. The CDR3 covers 12 residues. V lost 8 bases, J lost 5 bases, and 12 bases lay in between. Points on this clone: Its specificity is unknown.

Libraries were prepared by immunoSEQ multiplex PCR; TCRdb keeps only in-frame clonotypes and omits some of them. The data contain 100,000 or so clones, less than 95% of them singletons. General observations from the study: Clonal diversity may have been underestimated in mostly white British donors. Scientists sampled the repertoires only once the peak T cell response had passed. Seropositivity was recorded at baseline in only 6 or 7 AZD1222 recipients.

Sample: peripheral blood, taken on day 0 of AZD1222 vaccination. This rearrangement joins TRBV2 to TRBJ1-1; no firm D call. This receptor was obtained from an adult in good health. CDR3 region: CASRESRTEAFF. The CDR3 bases are TGTGCCAGCCGAGAAAGTCGGACTGAAGCTTTCTTT.